This TCR beta chain was sequenced for a study of shared clonotypes between healthy human individuals. This clone was seen only once. V lost 7 bases, J lost 3 bases, and 13 bases lay in between. Germline CDR1 ENHRY, CDR2 SYGVKD. The CDR3 is 13 residues long. Genomic DNA per cell subset filled all wells of several immunoSEQ plates. Some clones are missing from TCRdb's copy, which holds only in-frame ones; the method was immunoSEQ multiplex PCR. The repertoire includes 1.4 million to 1.5 million clones, 95% to 97% of them detected once, and 0.95% to 1.5% sits in the top ten. This sequence joins TRBV10-3 and TRBJ2-7; D not resolved. The specimen sequenced was naive CD4+ T cells sorted from blood. Subset specified: CD45RA+ positively selected. The TCR was taken from a man aged 25 to 40 in good health. CDR3 in amino acids: CAINGAIDYEQYF. In nucleotides, the CDR3 is TGTGCCATCAACGGTGCGATCGACTACGAGCAGTACTTC.